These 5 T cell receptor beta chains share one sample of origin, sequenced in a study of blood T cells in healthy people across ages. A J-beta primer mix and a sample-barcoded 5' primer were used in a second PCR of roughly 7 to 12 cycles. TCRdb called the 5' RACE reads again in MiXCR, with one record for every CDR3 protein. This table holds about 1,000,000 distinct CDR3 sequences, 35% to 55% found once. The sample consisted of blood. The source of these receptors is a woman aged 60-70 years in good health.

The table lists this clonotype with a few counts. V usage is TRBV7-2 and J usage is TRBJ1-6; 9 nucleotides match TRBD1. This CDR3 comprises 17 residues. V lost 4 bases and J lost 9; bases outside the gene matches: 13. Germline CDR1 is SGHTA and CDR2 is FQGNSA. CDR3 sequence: CASSSPTGGERGSPLHF. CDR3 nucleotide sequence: TGTGCCAGCAGCTCCCCTACAGGGGGCGAAAGGGGTTCACCCCTCCACTTT.

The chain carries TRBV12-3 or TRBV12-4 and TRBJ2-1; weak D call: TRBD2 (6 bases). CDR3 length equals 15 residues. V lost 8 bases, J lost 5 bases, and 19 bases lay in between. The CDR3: CASSRGRDVNNEQFF. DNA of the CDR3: TGTGCCAGCTCGCGGGGCAGGGATGTCAACAATGAGCAGTTCTTC.

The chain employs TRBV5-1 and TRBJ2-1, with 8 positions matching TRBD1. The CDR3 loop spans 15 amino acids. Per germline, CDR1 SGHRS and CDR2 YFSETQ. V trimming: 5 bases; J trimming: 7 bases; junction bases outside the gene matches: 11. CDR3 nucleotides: TGCGCCAGCAGACCCGGCCAGGGGGCGGGAAATGAGCAGTTCTTC. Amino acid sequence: CASRPGQGAGNEQFF. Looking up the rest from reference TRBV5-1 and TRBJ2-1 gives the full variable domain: KAGVTQTPRYLIKTRGQQVTLSCSPISGHRSVSWYQQTPGQGLQFLFEYFSETQRNKGNFPGRFSGRQFSNSRSEMNVSTLELGDSALYLCASRPGQGAGNEQFFGPGTRLTVL.

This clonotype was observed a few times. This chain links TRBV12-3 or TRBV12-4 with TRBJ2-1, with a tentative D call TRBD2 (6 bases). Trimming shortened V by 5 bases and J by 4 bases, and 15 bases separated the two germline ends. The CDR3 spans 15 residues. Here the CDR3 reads CASSPVAVVYNEQFF. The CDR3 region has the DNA TGTGCCAGCAGTCCAGTAGCGGTGGTTTACAATGAGCAGTTCTTC.

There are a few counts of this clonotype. DNA for the CDR3: TGCAGCGTTGGGGGATTGCGAATTGCGAGCTCCTACGAGCAGTACTTC. As protein: CSVGGLRIASSYEQYF. The chain has TRBV29-1 and TRBJ2-7; D is unresolved. From germline, CDR1 is SQVTM and CDR2 ANQGSEA. V dropped 4 bases and J dropped 0 bases, with 19 bases sitting between them. CDR3 length equals 16 residues.